These T cell receptor beta chains were read from a single sample in a study of neurological immune-mediated disorders. MiXCR, applied by TCRdb to the 5' RACE reads, yields one record per CDR3 protein. Among around 50,000 distinct CDR3 sequences listed, about 15% were seen once. The sample was PBMCs. These receptors were collected from a man aged 55 to 70 in good health. Each CDR3 is given with its conserved first and last residue. D genes are given only for firm matches. Size tells how often a clone was seen (once, few, many) or the class of an expanded clone, and some rows leave it out.

size,V,J,D,DNA,CDR3
many,TRBV27,TRBJ2-7,TRBD2,TGTGCCAGCAGTTTTTCAGGGACTAGGGAGGCGCAGCAGTACTTC,CASSFSGTREAQQYF
many,TRBV24-1,TRBJ2-7,TRBD2,TGTGCCACCAGTGACAAGGGACTAGCGGGAACCTATCAGTACTTC,CATSDKGLAGTYQYF
many,TRBV7-6,TRBJ2-3,TRBD2,TGTGCCAGCAGCCCCGGGGGAGGGAGAGATACGCAGTATTTT,CASSPGGGRDTQYF
many,TRBV7-2,TRBJ2-1,TRBD1,TGTGCCAGCAGCTCGCCGGACAGGGGGCGCGGTGAGCAGTTCTTC,CASSSPDRGRGEQFF
once,TRBV27,TRBJ2-1,TRBD1,TGTGCCAGCAGCACTCTAACACCGGGACAGGGTTCCTACAATGAGCAGTTCTTC,CASSTLTPGQGSYNEQFF
many,TRBV24-1,TRBJ2-6,.,TGTGCCACCAGTGATTCTGGGGGGAGTCTAGCTGGGGCCAACGTCCTGACTTTC,CATSDSGGSLAGANVLTF
many,TRBV27,TRBJ1-1,.,TGTGCCAGCAGTTTATTTTTGAACACTGAAGCTTTCTTT,CASSLFLNTEAFF
many,TRBV5-1,TRBJ1-1,.,TGCGCCAGCAGCCCCTCGACAGCGAACACTGAAGCTTTCTTT,CASSPSTANTEAFF
many,TRBV7-2,TRBJ2-4,TRBD1,TGTGCCAGCAGCCTAGGCAGGGGGCAAGCCAAAAACATTCAGTACTTC,CASSLGRGQAKNIQYF
many,TRBV20-1,TRBJ2-2,TRBD2,TGCAGTGCTAGAGATGGGACTAGCGGTTATACCGGGGAGCTGTTTTTT,CSARDGTSGYTGELFF
many,TRBV28,TRBJ1-5,TRBD1,TGTGCCAGCAGTTTCCCAGACAGGGCAGGCAATCAGCCCCAGCATTTT,CASSFPDRAGNQPQHF
many,TRBV20-1,TRBJ2-5,.,TGCAGTGCTAGTCCTGGACGGTCGCACGAGACCCAGTACTTC,CSASPGRSHETQYF
many,TRBV28,TRBJ2-2,TRBD1,TGTGCCAGCATTCAACTGAGAGGGACAGCGAACACCGGGGAGCTGTTTTTT,CASIQLRGTANTGELFF
many,TRBV20-1,TRBJ2-3,.,TGCAGTGCGGCGGTCACAGATACGCAGTATTTT,CSAAVTDTQYF
.,TRBV20-1,TRBJ2-5,TRBD2,TGCAGTGCTCGCTCGGGGGGAGAGACCCAGTACTTC,CSARSGGETQYF
many,TRBV30,TRBJ2-1,.,TGTGCCTGGAGTGTACAATCGTACAATGAGCAGTTCTTC,CAWSVQSYNEQFF
many,TRBV20-1,TRBJ2-1,TRBD2,TGCAGTGCCAATTCCGGGACTAGCGCCGACAATGAGCAGTTCTTC,CSANSGTSADNEQFF
many,TRBV7-9,TRBJ2-5,.,TGTGCCAGCAGCATGGATAGCACTCAAGAGACCCAGTACTTC,CASSMDSTQETQYF
many,TRBV6-6,TRBJ2-7,TRBD2,TGTGCCAGCAGAAGGGGGACTAGCGGCTCCTACGAGCAGTACTTC,CASRRGTSGSYEQYF
many,TRBV14,TRBJ2-1,.,TGTGCCAGCAGCCAACTAGGGCAGGGTGTAGGTGAGCAGTTCTTC,CASSQLGQGVGEQFF
many,TRBV2,TRBJ1-5,.,TGTGCCAGCAGTGAAACAGGGAGGCATCAGCCCCAGCATTTT,CASSETGRHQPQHF
many,TRBV20-1,TRBJ2-7,.,TGCAGTGCTAGAGACGCCAGGCCTAGAGTATACGAGCAGTACTTC,CSARDARPRVYEQYF
many,TRBV7-2,TRBJ2-3,.,TGTGCCAGCAGCGTGAGGGTAGCTGTTAGCACAGATACGCAGTATTTT,CASSVRVAVSTDTQYF
many,TRBV5-5,TRBJ2-5,TRBD2,TGTGCCAGCAGCTTCGGTCTAGCGGGAACCTCTCTTCCAGAGACCCAGTACTTC,CASSFGLAGTSLPETQYF
many,TRBV9,TRBJ1-1,TRBD1,TGTGCCAGCAGTGGACAGGGGAACACTGAAGCTTTCTTT,CASSGQGNTEAFF
many,TRBV18,TRBJ2-3,.,TGTGCCAGCTCAGGGGACGGCACAGATACGCAGTATTTT,CASSGDGTDTQYF
.,TRBV6-2/TRBV6-3,TRBJ2-2,.,TGTGCCAGCACCATAGAAGGCAGAATCACCGGGGAGCTGTTTTTT,CASTIEGRITGELFF
many,TRBV7-3,TRBJ2-2,TRBD2,TGTGCCAGCAGCTTCGGACTAGCGGGAACCGGGGAGCTGTTTTTT,CASSFGLAGTGELFF
.,TRBV7-9,TRBJ2-7,.,TGTGCCAGCAGCTTAGGTGGGACCCCCTACGAGCAGTACTTC,CASSLGGTPYEQYF
many,TRBV5-1,TRBJ1-1,.,TGCGCCAGCAGCTTTGGGGGCGCGCACACTGAAGCTTTCTTT,CASSFGGAHTEAFF
many,TRBV27,TRBJ2-1,.,TGTGCCAGCAGTTATTCCAGCGGCCTCTACAATGAGCAGTTCTTC,CASSYSSGLYNEQFF
few,TRBV25-1,TRBJ1-2,.,TGTGCCAGCAGTGAGCCCGGTGGGGTAAGGGGCTATGGCTACACCTTC,CASSEPGGVRGYGYTF